This entry lists 21 T cell receptor beta chains sequenced from one sample in a study of T cells expressing NK-cell markers. TCRdb re-called the 5' RACE reads and gives one entry per CDR3 protein, without DNA. This table lists 440,000 or so distinct CDR3 sequences. Sequenced material: blood T cells: a sorted CD56 or NKG2C T cell subset, CD4+ or CD8+ T cells, or bulk PBMC T cells (not recorded which). These receptors all come from a woman aged 18 to 75 in good health.

V and J are TRBV5-1 and TRBJ2-3; checking the TCRdb D call of TRBD2 is not possible without DNA. This CDR3 spans 14 amino acids. CDR1 and CDR2 (germline): SGHRS, YFSETQ. CDR3 loop: CASSSSGYTDTQYF.

This CDR3 is CASSLWGIGDYTF. This sequence joins TRBV5-1 and TRBJ1-2; as DNA is missing, the TRBD1 call by TCRdb cannot be tested. The CDR3 loop spans 13 amino acids. Per germline, CDR1 SGHRS and CDR2 YFSETQ. Full variable domain (missing parts from reference TRBV5-1 and TRBJ1-2): KAGVTQTPRYLIKTRGQQVTLSCSPISGHRSVSWYQQTPGQGLQFLFEYFSETQRNKGNFPGRFSGRQFSNSRSEMNVSTLELGDSALYLCASSLWGIGDYTFGSGTRLTVV.

The rearrangement links TRBV7-2 to TRBJ2-5; TCRdb returns TRBD1, unconfirmable since there is no DNA. CDR3 length equals 13 residues. CDR1 and CDR2 from the germline V gene are SGHTA and FQGNSA. The CDR3 loop is CASSPSRGETQYF.

The chain links TRBV7-6 to TRBJ2-1; there is no DNA to check the TCRdb D call of TRBD2. The CDR3 runs 18 residues. From germline, CDR1 is SGHVS and CDR2 FNYEAQ. The CDR3 sequence is CASSLSRGGSGAYNEQFF. Full variable domain (outside the CDR3, taken from reference TRBV7-6 and TRBJ2-1): GAGVSQSPRYKVTKRGQDVALRCDPISGHVSLYWYRQALGQGPEFLTYFNYEAQQDKSGLPNDRFSAERPEGSISTLTIQRTEQRDSAMYRCASSLSRGGSGAYNEQFFGPGTRLTVL.

J is TRBJ2-1 and V is TRBV6-1; the D call of TRBD1 rests on TCRdb alone, since no DNA is present to check it. CDR1 is MNHNS and CDR2 is SASEGT in the germline V gene. This CDR3 is built from 13 residues. The CDR3 region is CASGTGAYNEQFF.

The J gene is TRBJ1-2, the V gene TRBV9; TCRdb's assignment of TRBD1 cannot be checked, as there is no DNA. From germline, CDR1 is SGDLS and CDR2 YYNGEE. CDR3 length: 14 amino acids. The CDR3 spells CASSVGPGDYGYTF.

The gene calls are TRBV18 and TRBJ1-3. CDR3 length: 14 residues. Germline V lookup: CDR1 KGHSH, CDR2 LQKENI. The CDR3 spells CASSPQGRENTKYF.

The chain combines TRBV9 with TRBJ1-3. From germline, CDR1 is SGDLS and CDR2 YYNGEE. The CDR3 is 14 residues long. The CDR3 loop reads CASSVESLGNTIYF.

The V call is TRBV12-3 or TRBV12-4, the J call TRBJ2-3; TCRdb gives TRBD1 as the D gene, but with no DNA this cannot be confirmed. CDR3 size: 15 residues. This CDR3 is CASTLQEGARIAQYF.

The chain's CDR3 is CASSPGTGTQADTQYF. V and J are TRBV12-3 or TRBV12-4 and TRBJ2-3; TCRdb indicates TRBD1, and absent DNA this call remains unverified. The CDR3 length is 16 residues.

This chain joins TRBV29-1 and TRBJ2-7; as DNA is missing, the TRBD2 call by TCRdb cannot be tested. Per germline, CDR1 SQVTM and CDR2 ANQGSEA. CDR3 length equals 12 residues. The CDR3 is CSVDGRDYEQYF.

The J gene is TRBJ2-1, the V gene TRBV18; TCRdb calls TRBD1, which cannot be checked without DNA. CDR3 size: 14 residues. The germline CDR1 and CDR2 sequences are KGHSH and LQKENI. CDR3 in amino acids: CASSPKRQGNEQFF.

This chain joins TRBV10-1 and TRBJ2-7. The CDR3 loop spans 15 amino acids. Germline-derived CDR1 and CDR2 are WNHNN and SYGVQD (reference sequence). The CDR3 spells CASMWDDKVWDEQYF.

The CDR3 loop is CATSDPAGEPHNEQFF. V and J are TRBV24-1 and TRBJ2-1; TCRdb gives TRBD2 as the D gene, but with no DNA this cannot be confirmed. This CDR3 comprises 16 residues. Germline V gene sequence: CDR1 KGHDR, CDR2 SFDVKD.

V is TRBV28 and J is TRBJ2-7; TCRdb's assignment of TRBD2 cannot be checked, as there is no DNA. Germline V lookup: CDR1 MDHEN, CDR2 SYDVKM. The CDR3 spans 13 residues. The CDR3 here is CASGEPGSYEQYF.

The chain is built from TRBV7-8 and TRBJ2-3; TCRdb's assignment of TRBD2 cannot be checked, as there is no DNA. This CDR3 has 15 residues. Germline values: CDR1 SGHVS, CDR2 FQNEAQ. CDR3 amino acids: CASSLVLRGTDTQYF.

The CDR3 loop reads CASSLAGLSEQFF. V and J are TRBV5-1 and TRBJ2-1. Germline lookup yields CDR1 SGHRS and CDR2 YFSETQ. CDR3 length: 13 residues.

This chain links TRBV12-3 or TRBV12-4 with TRBJ2-3; TCRdb reports TRBD2, a call that lacks DNA to check it against. The CDR3 totals 17 residues. The CDR3 protein is CASTPGLAGGQRDTQYF.

This chain joins TRBV5-1 and TRBJ1-5. Germline values: CDR1 SGHRS, CDR2 YFSETQ. This CDR3 region has 16 residues. Here the CDR3 reads CASSPLPAGSNQPQHF.

The CDR3 sequence: CASSYSPGNQPQHF. The rearrangement uses TRBV6-5 and TRBJ1-5; TCRdb reports TRBD1, a call that lacks DNA to check it against. Germline V gene lookup returns CDR1 MNHEY and CDR2 SVGAGI. This CDR3 comprises 14 residues.

The chain combines TRBV7-9 with TRBJ1-4; TCRdb returns TRBD1, unconfirmable since there is no DNA. The CDR3 covers 16 residues. Germline CDR1 SEHNR, CDR2 FQNEAQ (reference sequence). The CDR3 sequence is CASSYPRGTGDEKLFF.